Following are 8 T cell receptor beta chains from one sample sequenced in a study of control samples from healthy donors and cancer patients (dated by TCRdb to the early 2020s). The method behind the library was the immunoSEQ multiplex PCR assay. TCRdb provides this immuneACCESS table in a form limited to in-frame rearrangements. Some clones are lacking; in checked studies, under half of them reflect an unresolved V gene, and why the rest are absent is not known. For this sample the table gives about 150,000 clones, of which over 85% were detected only once. 2% to 2.5% of the sample belongs to the ten largest clones. The sequenced sample was blood. These receptors all come from a man aged 45-60 years in good health.

The chain joins TRBV27 to TRBJ2-7; 8 bases are a match to TRBD2. The CDR3 extends over 16 amino acids. V gave up 5 bases and J gave up 4 bases; unmatched junction bases: 13. Germline CDR1 reads MNHEY; CDR2 reads SMNVEV (reference sequence). CDR3 bases: TGTGCCAGCAGTGCCCTTAGCGGGGCGCCGCCTTACGAGCAGTACTTC. This translates into CASSALSGAPPYEQYF.

The genes are TRBV30 and TRBJ1-5; D uncertain. The germline V and J ends were trimmed by 2 bases and 2 bases, with 7 bases remaining between them. Germline V CDR1 and CDR2: GTSNPN, SVGIG (reference sequence). This CDR3 has 13 residues. This CDR3 reads CAWSKGGNQPQHF. The DNA of the CDR3 is TGTGCCTGGAGTAAGGGAGGCAATCAGCCCCAGCATTTT.

V and J are TRBV19 and TRBJ2-1; 11 bases fit TRBD1. The V gene's germline CDR1 is LNHDA and CDR2 SQIVND (reference sequence). CDR3 length: 16 residues. V shed 4 bases and J 6 bases; nucleotides not matched to a gene: 8. This CDR3 is CASSKHMGTGGNEQFF. Written as DNA, the CDR3 is TGTGCCAGTAGTAAACACATGGGGACAGGGGGCAATGAGCAGTTCTTC.

This chain links TRBV6-6 with TRBJ1-2; 9 nucleotides agree with TRBD1. This CDR3 has 15 amino acids. Per the germline V gene, CDR1 is MNHNY and CDR2 is SVGAGI (reference sequence). The J segment lost 4 bases and the V segment lost 0 bases, leaving 3 bases of the junction unmatched. CDR3 protein: CASSYSGDRAYGYTF. DNA for the CDR3: TGTGCCAGCAGTTACTCTGGGGACAGGGCCTATGGCTACACCTTC.

This clone was found once. The gene calls are TRBV6-6 and TRBJ1-6; 11 bases map to TRBD1. The ends lost 5 bases at V and 6 bases at J; junction bases unmatched: 9. From germline, CDR1 is MNHNY and CDR2 SVGAGI (reference sequence). The CDR3 runs to 17 residues. For the CDR3, the DNA is TGTGCCAGCAGTCCCTCGGACAGGGGGCTTTTTAATTCACCCCTCCACTTT. Its protein is CASSPSDRGLFNSPLHF.

This rearrangement joins TRBV12-3 or TRBV12-4 to TRBJ1-5; D is undetermined. Trimming pared 3 bases from V and 4 bases from J, leaving 4 bases between. CDR3 length: 12 residues. The CDR3 here is CASSLRNQPQHF. The DNA of the CDR3 is TGTGCCAGCAGTTTGAGGAATCAGCCCCAGCATTTT.

Written as DNA, the CDR3 is TGTGCCATCAGTGAGTCAGGCACTTACAATGAGCAGTTCTTC. It is translated as CAISESGTYNEQFF. The chain employs TRBV10-3 and TRBJ2-1; unclear D gene. Germline CDR1 ENHRY, CDR2 SYGVKD. The CDR3 is 14 amino acids. Trimming took 0 bases from V and 4 from J, leaving 7 bases between them.

The chain recombines TRBV29-1 with TRBJ2-5; 9 bases are shared with TRBD1. There are 14 residues in the CDR3. V gave up 6 bases and J gave up 4 bases; unmatched junction bases: 9. Germline V gene sequence: CDR1 SQVTM, CDR2 ANQGSEA. CDR3 sequence (DNA): TGCAGCGTGACGGACAGGGGAACAGGAGAGACCCAGTACTTC. It specifies CSVTDRGTGETQYF.